The rows below give T cell receptor beta chains drawn from one sample of a study of blood T cell repertoires in COVID-19. Clones were sequenced by immunoSEQ multiplex PCR, and TCRdb holds only the in-frame ones, with some missing. The sample lists around 57,000 clones; 87% were seen once. The sequencing input was peripheral blood. The receptors originated from a woman of 80 years or more with COVID-19, enrolled during active disease. Both conserved end residues are trimmed from each CDR3. The order of the fields is J gene, clone size, V gene, CDR3 protein. The listing skips clone size in some rows; elsewhere it reads once, few, many or a size class.

>TRBJ1-3|.|TRBV7-8
ASSYRRGFSGNTIY
>TRBJ1-1|few|TRBV11-3
ASSLGGNTEAF
>TRBJ1-5|.|TRBV19
ASNIQGSNQPQH
>TRBJ1-3|.|TRBV9
ASSGLRGSGNTIY
>TRBJ2-2|.|TRBV5-8
ASSPGLAPNTGELF
>TRBJ2-3|.|TRBV5-6
ASSVRTGRADTQY
>TRBJ1-2|few|TRBV5-6
ASSRGQGGYT
>TRBJ1-2|.|TRBV19
ASSTPARQGNYGYT
>TRBJ2-5|.|TRBV14
ASSQDSGGQETQY
>TRBJ1-6|once|TRBV5-1
ASSLAGTGGAGNSPLH
>TRBJ2-1|.|TRBV5-6
ASSSGNEQF
>TRBJ2-7|.|TRBV5-1
ASSANLKGAGVEQY
>TRBJ2-1|.|TRBV10-2
ASRRGGGWNEQF
>TRBJ1-1|once|TRBV19
ASSIETGAEAF
>TRBJ2-1|once|TRBV25-1
ASSSWTGVAGGNEQF
>TRBJ1-5|.|TRBV15
ATSDRQGSQPQH
>TRBJ1-2|few|TRBV5-5
ASSLGTANYGYT
>TRBJ1-1|.|TRBV9
ASSVVAAMNTEAF
>TRBJ2-1|.|TRBV7-2
ASSLEAVTSGGWNEQF
>TRBJ1-1|.|TRBV5-1
ASSLEGQNTEAF
>TRBJ1-4|.|TRBV7-9
ASTLGGNNEKLF
>TRBJ1-5|.|TRBV30
AWSLPYSNQPQH
>TRBJ1-2|.|TRBV18
ASSNSAAGDYGYT
>TRBJ2-3|once|TRBV10-3
AISPASGGRGTDTQY